The 26 T cell receptor beta chains listed next were all sequenced from one sample in a study of CD8 T cells in ankylosing spondylitis. Whole-study findings and limits: Typical of ankylosing spondylitis blood, it appeared, was a TCR beta motif of under 10 highly homologous variants.

One entry per CDR3 protein results from TCRdb running MiXCR on the 5' RACE reads. The sample records 350,000 to 550,000 distinct CDR3 sequences, roughly 26% being singletons. Their recognized antigens are unknown. Sequencing was carried out using blood, either unsorted or a sorted T cell fraction (not recorded which). These receptors all come from a male donor with ankylosing spondylitis.

The chain carries TRBV7-8 and TRBJ2-2, with 16 positions matching TRBD2. The length of the CDR3 is 19 residues. CDR1 and CDR2 from the germline V gene are SGHVS and FQNEAQ. Trimming at V came to 2 bases and at J to 7 bases, leaving 10 bases not matched to a gene. DNA of the CDR3: TGTGCCAGCAGCTTAACTACCGGGACTAGCGGGAGGGCCGTCGGGGAGCTGTTTTTT. Amino acids: CASSLTTGTSGRAVGELFF.

This clonotype was seen a handful of times. V is TRBV9 and J is TRBJ2-7, with D possibly TRBD2 on 6 matching bases. Trimming removed 0 bases at V and 3 bases at J, with 10 bases between. The CDR3 spans 14 residues. From germline, CDR1 is SGDLS and CDR2 YYNGEE. The CDR3 DNA reads as TGTGCCAGCAGCGTAGATGTCGGGAGCTACGAGCAGTACTTC. It yields the protein CASSVDVGSYEQYF.

This clonotype was seen a handful of times. This chain joins TRBV6-1 and TRBJ1-1; 7 bases match TRBD1. This CDR3 has 15 amino acids. Germline CDR1 reads MNHNS; CDR2 reads SASEGT. V lost 7 bases and J lost 0; bases outside the gene matches: 8. CDR3 DNA sequence: TGTGCCAGCAAAATTATGGACAGGTTGAACACTGAAGCTTTCTTT. This sequence encodes CASKIMDRLNTEAFF.

This clonotype was counted between two and nine times. This sequence joins TRBV19 and TRBJ2-5; D is ambiguous. The CDR3 consists of 12 residues. V lost 2 bases and J 5 bases, leaving 6 bases between the germline ends. Germline assignment: CDR1 LNHDA and CDR2 SQIVND (reference sequence). The CDR3: CASSIKGETQYF. The CDR3 DNA reads as TGTGCCAGTAGTATAAAGGGTGAGACCCAGTACTTC.

The rearrangement links TRBV20-1 to TRBJ2-1, with 7 bases identical to TRBD2. Losses at the gene ends were 2 bases for V and 6 bases for J; bases not matched to a gene: 7. Germline V gene data show CDR1 as DFQATT and CDR2 as SNEGSKA (reference sequence). This CDR3 comprises 14 residues. CDR3 amino acids: CSARPGTKGNEQFF. Here the CDR3 DNA reads TGCAGTGCTAGACCCGGGACTAAGGGCAATGAGCAGTTCTTC.

The rearrangement links TRBV24-1 to TRBJ2-1; TRBD2 matches 12 bases. The CDR3 extends over 16 amino acids. Germline V CDR1 and CDR2: KGHDR, SFDVKD. V trimming: 5 bases; J trimming: 4 bases; junction bases outside the gene matches: 5. CDR3: CATSARTSGGYNEQFF. As DNA, the CDR3 is TGTGCCACCAGTGCCCGTACTAGCGGGGGGTACAATGAGCAGTTCTTC.

V gene TRBV6-1 combines with J gene TRBJ2-1; D is possibly TRBD2 (6 bases). Germline V CDR1 and CDR2: MNHNS, SASEGT. Trimming removed 2 bases from V and 7 bases from J, with 24 bases in between. The CDR3 sequence is 18 residues long. The CDR3 is CASSETWLDGGPRNEQFF. CDR3 sequence (DNA): TGTGCCAGCAGTGAAACGTGGTTGGACGGGGGACCGAGGAATGAGCAGTTCTTC.

This clonotype was found once. J is TRBJ2-1 and V is TRBV10-2; TRBD2 agrees at 7 bases. The V gene's germline CDR1 is WSHSY and CDR2 SAAADI. V was clipped by 7 bases and J by 10 bases; unmatched bases: 16. The CDR3 loop spans 15 amino acids. The CDR3 region has the DNA TGCGCCAGCACAGCCAGCGGGATGGGGGGAAGGGAGCAGTTCTTC. It codes for CASTASGMGGREQFF.

The chain uses TRBV12-3 or TRBV12-4 and TRBJ1-2; 7 bases line up with TRBD1. With 2 bases clipped from V and 6 bases from J, the junction kept 6 bases outside the gene matches. CDR3 size: 14 residues. CDR3 DNA sequence: TGTGCCAGCAGTTTAAAAACAGGGGTTCATGGCTACACCTTC. Its protein product is CASSLKTGVHGYTF.

This chain connects TRBV6-1 to TRBJ2-7; D not certain. Trimming cost V 1 base and J 4 bases, with 11 bases left between them. In germline, CDR1 is MNHNS, CDR2 SASEGT. The CDR3 covers 14 residues. The CDR3 region is CASSEGPIDYEQYF. DNA for the CDR3: TGTGCCAGCAGTGAAGGACCGATCGATTACGAGCAGTACTTC.

This chain links TRBV20-1 with TRBJ2-1, with a possible D match to TRBD2 (5 bases). Between the trimmed V and J ends, which lost 1 base and 9 bases, there was a span of 16 bases. The germline gives CDR1 DFQATT, CDR2 SNEGSKA (reference sequence). The CDR3 length is 14 residues. CDR3 bases: TGCAGTGCTAGAGTGCCCCTAGCTGTGGGTGAGCAGTTCTTC. This gives the protein CSARVPLAVGEQFF.

The genes are TRBV3-1 and TRBJ1-6; D ambiguous. In germline, CDR1 is LGHDT, CDR2 YNNKEL (reference sequence). Trimming took 8 bases from V and 12 from J, leaving 5 bases between them. There are 9 residues in the CDR3. As DNA, the CDR3 is TGTGCCAGCGGAGTACCCCTCCACTTT. Protein sequence: CASGVPLHF.

The rearrangement uses TRBV24-1 and TRBJ2-5, with 9 bases aligning to TRBD2. V trimming: 4 bases; J trimming: 2 bases; junction bases outside the gene matches: 10. The CDR3 contains 17 residues. CDR1 KGHDR and CDR2 SFDVKD come from the germline V gene. CDR3 loop: CATSDSQGLANQETQYF. CDR3 sequence (DNA): TGTGCCACCAGTGACTCACAGGGACTAGCAAATCAAGAGACCCAGTACTTC.

V usage is TRBV12-3 or TRBV12-4 and J usage is TRBJ2-7, with D perhaps TRBD1 (6 bases). Trimming left V 2 bases short and J 3 bases short, with 14 bases between. CDR3 length equals 15 residues. CDR3 loop: CASSLLGTRNYEQYF. The CDR3 DNA sequence: TGTGCCAGCAGTTTATTGGGGACAAGAAACTACGAGCAGTACTTC.

This clonotype was seen only a few times. The rearrangement uses TRBV6-1 and TRBJ2-4; 14 positions match TRBD2. Trimming at V came to 7 bases and at J to 1 base, leaving 12 bases not matched to a gene. The CDR3 covers 19 residues. Looked up from germline, CDR1 is MNHNS and CDR2 is SASEGT. The CDR3 is CASNKVGTSGSRAKNIQYF. DNA for the CDR3: TGTGCCAGCAATAAAGTCGGGACTAGCGGGAGTCGGGCCAAAAACATTCAGTACTTC.

CDR3 coding DNA: TGTGCCACCAGTGATTCCCTCAGGGTGAACACCGGGGAGCTGTTTTTT. It codes for CATSDSLRVNTGELFF. The gene calls are TRBV24-1 and TRBJ2-2, with D maybe TRBD1 (5 bases). V lost 2 bases to trimming and J lost 1 base, with 10 bases between them. From germline, CDR1 is KGHDR and CDR2 SFDVKD. The CDR3 extends over 16 amino acids.

This rearrangement joins TRBV6-5 to TRBJ2-1; the D gene is possibly TRBD2 (5 bases). This CDR3 comprises 14 residues. Germline assignment: CDR1 MNHEY and CDR2 SVGAGI. The germline V and J ends were trimmed by 2 bases and 2 bases, with 7 bases remaining between them. CDR3 nucleotides: TGTGCCAGCAGTTACAGCGGAGCCTACAATGAGCAGTTCTTC. It yields the protein CASSYSGAYNEQFF.

The table lists this clonotype with a few counts. The J gene is TRBJ1-6, the V gene TRBV7-9; TRBD1 matches at 7 bases. The V gene's germline CDR1 is SEHNR and CDR2 FQNEAQ (reference sequence). Germline trimming cut 5 bases from V and 10 bases from J; bases unmatched to any gene: 8. The CDR3 length is 14 residues. For the CDR3, the DNA is TGTGCCAGCAGCCTAACTACAGGGGAATCACCCCTCCACTTT. This gives the protein CASSLTTGESPLHF.

The chain is built from TRBV3-1 and TRBJ2-5; 9 nucleotides line up with TRBD2. Per the germline V gene, CDR1 is LGHDT and CDR2 is YNNKEL (reference sequence). The CDR3 totals 16 residues. With V trimmed by 2 bases and J by 4 bases, 8 bases remained unmatched. The CDR3 coding sequence is TGTGCCAGCAGCCAATTAGCGGGAGTATCCGGAGAGACCCAGTACTTC. Amino acids: CASSQLAGVSGETQYF.

Concerning this clonotype itself: The junction does not match germline at one end; this may be a read error. The chain couples TRBV10-3 to TRBJ2-7, with 9 bases that match TRBD1. The germline V gene encodes CDR1 ENHRY and CDR2 SYGVKD. The CDR3 has 12 residues. CDR3 loop: CAIRDRDYEQNF. DNA of the CDR3: TGTGCCATCCGGGACAGGGACTACGAGCAGAACTTC.

J is TRBJ1-2 and V is TRBV10-3; no clear D gene. Germline V gene data show CDR1 as ENHRY and CDR2 as SYGVKD. CDR3 length: 12 amino acids. V shed 2 bases and J shed 5 bases, with 6 bases lying between them. DNA of the CDR3: TGTGCCATCAGTGAGCGGGCTTATGGCTACACCTTC. Protein sequence: CAISERAYGYTF.

CDR3 sequence reads: CASSPPPGTRNEQFF. The CDR3 region has the DNA TGTGCCAGCAGCCCACCCCCAGGGACAAGAAATGAGCAGTTCTTC. The V and J genes are TRBV3-1 and TRBJ2-1; D perhaps matches TRBD1 (6 bases). V lost 4 bases, J lost 7 bases, and 17 bases lay in between. The length of the CDR3 is 15 residues. CDR1 is LGHDT, CDR2 YNNKEL, per germline (reference sequence).

The chain has TRBV10-3 and TRBJ2-6, with 10 positions matching TRBD2. V was pared by 6 bases and J by 0 bases, with 5 bases of the junction left unmatched. CDR1 ENHRY and CDR2 SYGVKD come from the germline V gene. The CDR3 totals 17 residues. CDR3 residues: CAISVAGGSSGANVLTF. The CDR3 DNA reads as TGTGCCATCAGCGTAGCGGGAGGCAGCTCTGGGGCCAACGTCCTGACTTTC.

This clonotype was seen a few times. The rearrangement links TRBV5-1 to TRBJ2-7; D remains ambiguous. The CDR3 is 16 amino acids. Trimming removed 0 bases at V and 6 bases at J, with 19 bases between. Per germline, CDR1 SGHRS and CDR2 YFSETQ. As DNA, the CDR3 is TGCGCCAGCAGCTTGGAGCCAGGTATACGAGTCGGCGAGCAGTACTTC. Its translation is CASSLEPGIRVGEQYF.

The chain carries TRBV5-1 and TRBJ2-7; no firm D call. The V end lost 3 bases, the J end lost 6 bases, and 16 bases lay between the germline ends. The length of the CDR3 is 14 residues. Germline V lookup: CDR1 SGHRS, CDR2 YFSETQ. CDR3 loop: CASSWTSEAREQYF. The CDR3 region has the DNA TGCGCCAGCAGCTGGACGTCAGAGGCGCGCGAGCAGTACTTC.

This clonotype appeared a few times. The chain recombines TRBV3-1 with TRBJ2-1; 7 bases align to TRBD2. The CDR3 loop spans 14 amino acids. Germline CDR1 reads LGHDT; CDR2 reads YNNKEL (reference sequence). The J segment lost 7 bases and the V segment lost 2 bases, leaving 5 bases of the junction unmatched. The CDR3 nucleotides are TGTGCCAGCAGCCAACTCGGGGGGTTTAATGAGCAGTTCTTC. This translates into CASSQLGGFNEQFF.